This T cell receptor (delta chain) was profiled in a study of gammadelta T cells in human blood. Whole-study findings and limits: Microbial exposure appeared to drive polyclonal γδ T cell expansion after birth.

J gave up 2 bases and V 3 bases, and 27 bases lay outside the gene matches. Germline-derived CDR1 and CDR2 are TSWWSYY and QGS. The CDR3 spans 24 residues. Concerning this clone itself: Its antigen is undetermined.

TCRdb re-called clones from the RT-PCR reads via CATT. The table records 350 to 450 delta-chain clones, roughly a sixth of them present only once. This receptor was obtained from a human donor. Material for sequencing was non-Vgamma9Vdelta2 gamma-delta T cells from adult blood. The chain joins TRDV1 to TRDJ1, with 13 bases lining up with TRDD3. The J gene, missing from TCRdb, was assigned here through DNA to germline matching. DNA of the CDR3: TGTGCTCTTGGGGACGAACTGACAGGGCCTTCCTACTGGGGGATACGAGACTTTACCGATAAACTCATCTTT. This translates into CALGDELTGPSYWGIRDFTDKLIF.